This T cell receptor beta chain came from a study of T cell responses to AZD1222 COVID-19 vaccine. On this clone: Its antigen is undetermined.

Clones were read by immunoSEQ multiplex PCR, and TCRdb kept only the in-frame ones, dropping some. The sample lists approximately 90,000 clones, roughly nine tenths occurring once. Study-level results: With two AZD1222 doses given, Spike-specific TCR breadth and depth both rose. Reportedly, nearly half of unique spike TCRs recognized epitopes outside B.1.351/B.1.1.7 mutations. In a largely white British group with more females than males, clonal diversity was possibly underestimated. Only a handful of individuals given AZD1222 were seropositive at baseline.

V was cut by 2 bases and J by 7 bases, with 12 bases left in between. This CDR3 is 12 amino acids long. Germline CDR1 is SQVTM and CDR2 is ANQGSEA. This sequence joins TRBV29-1 and TRBJ2-7, with TRBD2 as a possible D gene (5 bases). The sample here was peripheral blood, taken on day 0 of AZD1222 vaccination. This clonotype was obtained from an adult in good health. In nucleotides, the CDR3 is TGCAGCGTTGAATCTAGCCAGAGAGAGCAGTACTTC. This gives the protein CSVESSQREQYF.